These 30 T cell receptor beta chains originate from one sample sequenced in a study of beta chain features in type 1 diabetes (dated by TCRdb to the late 2010s). The library was made by the immunoSEQ multiplex PCR assay. The entire amount of isolated RNA was reverse transcribed using the High Capacity cDNA Reverse Transcription Kit, so the sequenced TCRB transcripts were expressed ones. TCRdb stores this immuneACCESS table with in-frame sequences only. Part of the clones is absent; in the studies checked, under half of the shortfall reflects unresolved V genes, and no reason is known for the rest. Present in this sample are 130,000 or so clones, approximately 10% of which were seen just once. The top ten clonotypes cover approximately 0.69% of the sample. Source material: central memory CD4+ T cells from blood. These receptors were taken from a woman aged 35 to 49 in good health.

This clone was found a few times. The chain employs TRBV5-6 and TRBJ2-1, with 7 bases that match TRBD2. In germline, CDR1 is SGHDT, CDR2 YYEEEE. V lost 0 bases to trimming and J lost 6 bases; unmatched junction nucleotides: 6. The CDR3 is 15 amino acids. The CDR3 is CASSLGGGVTNEQFF. For the CDR3, the DNA is TGTGCCAGCAGCTTGGGGGGGGGAGTGACCAATGAGCAGTTCTTC.

This clone appeared a few times. The chain carries TRBV6-6 and TRBJ2-7, with TRBD1 identical over 8 bases. This CDR3 is 15 amino acids long. The V gene's germline CDR1 is MNHNY and CDR2 SVGAGI (reference sequence). The V and J ends lost 3 bases and 2 bases, in that order; junction bases with no gene match: 6. The CDR3 nucleotides read TGTGCCAGCAGTTATGGGACAGGCCCAACCTACGAGCAGTACTTC. This gives the protein CASSYGTGPTYEQYF.

The chain carries TRBV12-5 and TRBJ2-5, with 7 bases lining up with TRBD2. With V trimmed by 2 bases and J by 0 bases, 9 bases remained unmatched. CDR1 is LGHNT, CDR2 FRNRAP, per germline. The length of the CDR3 is 17 residues. This CDR3 is CASGLFPSGVYQETQYF. As DNA, the CDR3 is TGTGCTAGTGGTTTGTTTCCCAGCGGGGTATACCAAGAGACCCAGTACTTC. Full variable domain (remainder filled in from reference TRBV12-5 and TRBJ2-5): DARVTQTPRHKVTEMGQEVTMRCQPILGHNTVFWYRQTMMQGLELLAYFRNRAPLDDSGMPKDRFSAEMPDATLATLKIQPSEPRDSAVYFCASGLFPSGVYQETQYFGPGTRLLVL.

This clone has just a few counts. The CDR3 loop reads CASSPLDSMNTEAFF. DNA for the CDR3: TGTGCCAGCTCACCACTGGACAGCATGAACACTGAAGCTTTCTTT. The rearrangement uses TRBV18 and TRBJ1-1; tentative D call: TRBD1 (6 bases). Per the germline V gene, CDR1 is KGHSH and CDR2 is LQKENI. The CDR3 runs to 15 residues. Deletions cut 1 base from V and 0 bases from J, with 9 bases between.

This clone has only a few counts. The chain carries TRBV18 and TRBJ1-3; possible D gene TRBD1, 6 bases. The CDR3 loop spans 15 amino acids. In germline, CDR1 is KGHSH, CDR2 LQKENI. The V end lost 6 bases, the J end lost 0 bases, and 12 bases lay between the germline ends. The CDR3 region is CASSRDRTSGNTIYF. In DNA form, the CDR3 reads TGTGCCAGCTCTCGTGACAGGACCTCTGGAAACACCATATATTTT.

This clone was observed a handful of times. The V call is TRBV15, the J call TRBJ2-3; TRBD2 matches 10 bases. Germline V gives CDR1 LNHNV, CDR2 YYDKDF (reference sequence). Unmatched junction bases numbered 5, after V lost 0 bases and J lost 5 bases. The CDR3 is 16 residues long. CDR3 in DNA: TGTGCCACCAGCAGAGAAAGCGGGGGGGCCAAAGATACGCAGTATTTT. It encodes CATSRESGGAKDTQYF. Supplemented by reference TRBV15 and TRBJ2-3, the full variable domain reads DAMVIQNPRYQVTQFGKPVTLSCSQTLNHNVMYWYQQKSSQAPKLLFHYYDKDFNNEADTPDNFQSRRPNTSFCFLDIRSPGLGDTAMYLCATSRESGGAKDTQYFGPGTRLTVL.

This clone was counted many times. The rearrangement uses TRBV28 and TRBJ2-7; D is possibly TRBD1 (5 bases). V was cut by 7 bases and J by 3 bases, with 10 bases left in between. Germline-derived CDR1 and CDR2 are MDHEN and SYDVKM. This CDR3 comprises 12 residues. This CDR3 is CASKGSVYEQYF. CDR3 nucleotides: TGTGCCAGCAAGGGGTCAGTCTACGAGCAGTACTTC. Full variable domain (outside the CDR3, taken from reference TRBV28 and TRBJ2-7): DVKVTQSSRYLVKRTGEKVFLECVQDMDHENMFWYRQDPGLGLRLIYFSYDVKMKEKGDIPEGYSVSREKKERFSLILESASTNQTSMYLCASKGSVYEQYFGPGTRLTVT.

V and J are TRBV4-2 and TRBJ2-7; 14 positions agree with TRBD2. Germline V gene lookup returns CDR1 LGHNA and CDR2 YNFKEQ. CDR3 length equals 18 residues. Germline trimming cut 4 bases from V and 2 bases from J; bases unmatched to any gene: 10. The CDR3 DNA reads as TGTGCCAGCAGCCTCCAAGGGACTAGCGGGGGTGCGGCCTACGAGCAGTACTTC. It yields the protein CASSLQGTSGGAAYEQYF.

This clone was recorded at least ten times. The genes are TRBV7-9 and TRBJ2-4, with no clear D. Germline CDR1 SEHNR, CDR2 FQNEAQ (reference sequence). Trimming stripped 4 bases from V and 8 bases from J, with 6 bases between. CDR3 length: 11 amino acids. The CDR3 region has the DNA TGTGCCAGCAGCTCGGCGGACATTCAGTACTTC. This gives the protein CASSSADIQYF.

This chain uses TRBV25-1 with TRBJ1-2; D is unresolved. Germline CDR1 is MGHDK and CDR2 is SYGVNS. This CDR3 is built from 13 residues. The germline V and J ends were trimmed by 3 bases and 7 bases, with 12 bases remaining between them. Here the CDR3 reads CASSEPYQSGYTF. For the CDR3, the DNA is TGTGCCAGCAGTGAGCCCTACCAAAGTGGCTACACCTTC.

This chain uses TRBV7-8 with TRBJ2-1; TRBD1 is a possible D gene (6 bases). The CDR3 runs 15 residues. Germline CDR1 and CDR2: SGHVS and FQNEAQ. V gave up 3 bases and J gave up 0 bases, with 9 bases separating them. The CDR3 here is CASSLGASSYNEQFF. CDR3 in DNA: TGTGCCAGCAGCTTGGGGGCATCCTCCTACAATGAGCAGTTCTTC. The full variable domain, rest sourced from reference TRBV7-8 and TRBJ2-1, is GAGVSQSPRYKVAKRGQDVALRCDPISGHVSLFWYQQALGQGPEFLTYFQNEAQLDKSGLPSDRFFAERPEGSVSTLKIQRTQQEDSAVYLCASSLGASSYNEQFFGPGTRLTVL.

The rearrangement uses TRBV6-6 and TRBJ2-1; 13 bases agree with TRBD2. This CDR3 has 16 amino acids. The V gene's germline CDR1 is MNHNY and CDR2 SVGAGI (reference sequence). V shed 7 bases and J 12 bases; nucleotides not matched to a gene: 15. The CDR3 DNA is TGTGCCAGCATCGAGGGACTAGCGGGGTCACGCCCGGGGCAGTTCTTC. Protein: CASIEGLAGSRPGQFF.

This chain joins TRBV6-5 and TRBJ1-3, with TRBD1 matching over 9 bases. CDR1 and CDR2 from the germline V gene are MNHEY and SVGAGI. The CDR3 has 15 residues. V was clipped by 5 bases and J by 0 bases; unmatched bases: 2. This CDR3 reads CASSRQGDSGNTIYF. The CDR3 DNA reads TGTGCCAGCAGTAGACAGGGGGACTCTGGAAACACCATATATTTT.

This clone was counted many times. J is TRBJ2-1 and V is TRBV5-1; perhaps TRBD2 as D (6 bases). Germline CDR1 SGHRS, CDR2 YFSETQ. Trimming removed 6 bases at V and 7 bases at J, with 20 bases between. The CDR3 totals 15 residues. In nucleotides, the CDR3 is TGCGCCAGCACAGATGGTGGAGGGCCTTGGAATGAGCAGTTCTTC. It codes for CASTDGGGPWNEQFF.

CDR3 coding DNA: TGTGCCAGCTCACCGACAGGGCCTTTCTCGGGGGCCAACGTCCTGACTTTC. Residues: CASSPTGPFSGANVLTF. V gene TRBV18 combines with J gene TRBJ2-6; TRBD1 matches 7 bases. CDR1 KGHSH and CDR2 LQKENI come from the germline V gene. The CDR3 runs to 17 residues. J gave up 4 bases and V 3 bases, and 9 bases lay outside the gene matches. The full variable domain, completed using reference TRBV18 and TRBJ2-6, is NAGVMQNPRHLVRRRGQEARLRCSPMKGHSHVYWYRQLPEEGLKFMVYLQKENIIDESGMPKERFSAEFPKEGPSILRIQQVVRGDSAAYFCASSPTGPFSGANVLTFGAGSRLTVL.

This clone was observed a handful of times. The J gene is TRBJ2-2, the V gene TRBV7-8; D is unresolved. The V end lost 1 base, the J end lost 1 base, and 4 bases lay between the germline ends. Germline CDR1 SGHVS, CDR2 FQNEAQ. The CDR3 sequence is 14 residues long. This CDR3 is CASSLGGNTGELFF. The CDR3 DNA reads TGTGCCAGCAGCTTAGGAGGGAACACCGGGGAGCTGTTTTTT.

The rearrangement links TRBV5-6 to TRBJ2-3; the match to TRBD2 covers 9 bases. From germline, CDR1 is SGHDT and CDR2 YYEEEE. V gave up 0 bases and J gave up 4 bases; unmatched junction bases: 6. The length of the CDR3 is 16 residues. The CDR3 DNA follows: TGTGCCAGCAGCTTGGTAGCGGGGGTAGGCTCAGATACGCAGTATTTT. It is translated as CASSLVAGVGSDTQYF.

This clone was seen at least ten times. The chain joins TRBV11-2 to TRBJ2-5; 9 bases align to TRBD1. Trimming at V came to 5 bases and at J to 4 bases, leaving 8 bases not matched to a gene. Germline CDR1 SGHAT, CDR2 FQNNGV. The CDR3 contains 15 residues. The CDR3 here is CASSPRTGVGETQYF. The CDR3, as DNA: TGTGCCAGCAGCCCCCGGACAGGGGTGGGAGAGACCCAGTACTTC.

In this sample, this clone turned up many times. The V and J genes are TRBV18 and TRBJ2-7, with a weak D call TRBD2 (7 bases). The germline CDR1 and CDR2 sequences are KGHSH and LQKENI. V was cut by 2 bases and J by 4 bases, with 18 bases left in between. There are 16 residues in the CDR3. The CDR3 reads CASSPNSLQGGYEQYF. Here the CDR3 DNA reads TGTGCCAGCTCACCAAATTCCCTACAGGGAGGGTACGAGCAGTACTTC. The entire variable domain, with the rest obtained from reference TRBV18 and TRBJ2-7, is as follows: NAGVMQNPRHLVRRRGQEARLRCSPMKGHSHVYWYRQLPEEGLKFMVYLQKENIIDESGMPKERFSAEFPKEGPSILRIQQVVRGDSAAYFCASSPNSLQGGYEQYFGPGTRLTVT.

The chain has TRBV11-2 and TRBJ2-1, with 10 bases fitting TRBD1. The V segment lost 4 bases and the J segment 0 bases; nucleotides outside the gene matches: 6. The CDR3 has 17 residues. Germline CDR1 and CDR2: SGHAT and FQNNGV. The chain's CDR3 is CASSSIGTGVSYNEQFF. In nucleotides, the CDR3 is TGTGCCAGCAGCTCCATAGGGACAGGGGTCTCCTACAATGAGCAGTTCTTC.

This clone was detected a few times. V usage is TRBV7-9 and J usage is TRBJ2-1, with 12 bases that match TRBD2. Germline CDR1 and CDR2: SEHNR and FQNEAQ (reference sequence). CDR3 length: 16 residues. The ends lost 5 bases at V and 8 bases at J; junction bases unmatched: 10. Here the CDR3 reads CASSPLAGGPLDEQFF. The CDR3 DNA reads as TGTGCCAGCAGCCCCCTAGCGGGGGGGCCGTTAGATGAGCAGTTCTTC.

This clone was detected only a few times. The CDR3 region is CASRLQGDRSGYTF. CDR3 bases: TGTGCCAGCAGGCTTCAGGGGGACCGTTCTGGCTACACCTTC. The J gene is TRBJ1-2, the V gene TRBV7-2, with 7 nucleotides matching TRBD1. Losses at the gene ends were 6 bases for V and 7 bases for J; bases not matched to a gene: 11. CDR1 and CDR2 (germline): SGHTA, FQGNSA. CDR3 size: 14 residues.

Only one count was recorded for this clone. This sequence joins TRBV15 and TRBJ2-3; D remains unclear. This CDR3 is 14 amino acids long. The germline CDR1 and CDR2 sequences are LNHNV and YYDKDF (reference sequence). Trimming took off 0 bases at V and 4 bases at J, with 8 bases between the two ends. The CDR3 spells CATSRDLAADTQYF. The CDR3 nucleotides read TGTGCCACCAGCAGAGATCTTGCGGCAGATACGCAGTATTTT.

This clone was seen only a few times. This sequence joins TRBV19 and TRBJ1-3, with D hard to call. Germline V gene data show CDR1 as LNHDA and CDR2 as SQIVND (reference sequence). This CDR3 is built from 17 residues. The ends were cut back, 10 bases at V and 0 bases at J, with 22 bases in the middle. CDR3 DNA: TGTGCCACCTCACCCCGTGACGGAGGACCCTCTGGAAACACCATATATTTT. Its protein product is CATSPRDGGPSGNTIYF.

The chain combines TRBV5-1 with TRBJ1-2; 7 nucleotides match TRBD1. There are 17 residues in the CDR3. V shed 4 bases and J 8 bases; nucleotides not matched to a gene: 20. Germline V gives CDR1 SGHRS, CDR2 YFSETQ. The CDR3 loop is CASSETGKDRTLGGYTF. CDR3 DNA sequence: TGCGCCAGCAGCGAGACGGGTAAGGACAGGACCCTAGGCGGCTACACCTTC.

The chain recombines TRBV7-9 with TRBJ1-5; D perhaps matches TRBD1 (5 bases). The germline gives CDR1 SEHNR, CDR2 FQNEAQ (reference sequence). This CDR3 spans 15 amino acids. Trimming removed 6 bases at V and 2 bases at J, with 14 bases between. Here the CDR3 DNA reads TGTGCCAGCAGGCAGGGAAGTCATGGCAATCAGCCCCAGCATTTT. Protein sequence: CASRQGSHGNQPQHF.

V is TRBV10-3 and J is TRBJ1-1, with D unclear. This CDR3 region has 12 residues. V lost 10 bases to trimming and J lost 1 base, with 10 bases between them. The V gene's germline CDR1 is ENHRY and CDR2 SYGVKD. CDR3 bases: TGTGCCACCAAAACTCAGAACACTGAAGCTTTCTTT. Protein product: CATKTQNTEAFF.

The rearrangement uses TRBV5-1 and TRBJ1-1; no clear D gene. V dropped 9 bases and J dropped 0 bases, with 15 bases sitting between them. CDR1 and CDR2 (germline): SGHRS, YFSETQ. This CDR3 spans 14 amino acids. The CDR3 here is CATTERGMNTEAFF. The CDR3, as DNA: TGCGCCACCACGGAAAGAGGTATGAACACTGAAGCTTTCTTT.

J is TRBJ2-6 and V is TRBV7-9, with TRBD2 identical over 8 bases. The CDR3 runs to 18 residues. J was trimmed by 2 bases and V by 1 base; bases with no gene match: 7. Germline assignment: CDR1 SEHNR and CDR2 FQNEAQ (reference sequence). The CDR3 region is CASSLVPAGVTGANVLTF. The CDR3 nucleotides read TGTGCCAGCAGCTTAGTTCCAGCGGGGGTTACTGGGGCCAACGTCCTGACTTTC. Complete variable domain (other parts from reference TRBV7-9 and TRBJ2-6): DTGVSQNPRHKITKRGQNVTFRCDPISEHNRLYWYRQTLGQGPEFLTYFQNEAQLEKSRLLSDRFSAERPKGSFSTLEIQRTEQGDSAMYLCASSLVPAGVTGANVLTFGAGSRLTVL.

In this sample, this clone turned up a few times. V gene TRBV2 combines with J gene TRBJ1-2, with TRBD1 as a possible D gene (5 bases). V was clipped by 4 bases and J by 8 bases, with 11 bases between them. Germline V CDR1 and CDR2: SNHLY, FYNNEI. This CDR3 spans 12 amino acids. The CDR3 DNA is TGTGCCAGCAGTGCCCAGGGTCCGGGCTACACCTTC. Protein product: CASSAQGPGYTF.